This TCR beta chain is drawn from a study of OX40 agonist ivuxolimab in advanced cancers. About the research overall: Subjects had a mean age of 60 years, with a range of about 23 to 90; less than 90% were male. Regarding the study as a whole: Several nonresponders also turned out to have low normalized T-cell clonal expansion. In the expanded peripheral T cells, antigen specificity was never determined.

The protocol was immunoSEQ multiplex PCR, while the TCRdb copy is restricted to in-frame clones and leaves out a portion. The sample records roughly 80,000 clones, 85% being singletons. As concerns this clone: The target antigen is unknown.

This CDR3 is 13 amino acids long. Trimming took 3 bases from V and 0 from J, leaving 5 bases between them. Germline CDR1 reads SGHTA; CDR2 reads FQGNSA. Sequenced material: CD4+ or CD8+ T cells sorted from blood, taken in a trial of the OX40 agonist ivuxolimab. The V gene is TRBV7-2, the J gene TRBJ1-1; the D gene is possibly TRBD1 (5 bases). This clonotype was obtained from an adult with an advanced solid tumor such as melanoma, head and neck, liver or kidney cancer. CDR3 region: CASSFRVNTEAFF. The CDR3 DNA follows: TGTGCCAGCAGCTTCAGGGTGAACACTGAAGCTTTCTTT.